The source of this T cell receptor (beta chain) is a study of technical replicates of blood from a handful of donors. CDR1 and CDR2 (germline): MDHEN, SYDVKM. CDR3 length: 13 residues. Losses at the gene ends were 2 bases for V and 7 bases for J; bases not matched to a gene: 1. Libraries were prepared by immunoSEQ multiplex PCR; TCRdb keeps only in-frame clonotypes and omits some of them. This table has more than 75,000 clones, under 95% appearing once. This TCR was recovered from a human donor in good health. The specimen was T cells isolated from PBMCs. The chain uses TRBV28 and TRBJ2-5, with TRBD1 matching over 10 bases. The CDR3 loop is CASSLGQGGTQYF. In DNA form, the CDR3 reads TGTGCCAGCAGTTTAGGACAGGGGGGGACCCAGTACTTC.